A selection of T cell receptor beta chains follows, all from one sample in a study of T cell responses to AZD1222 COVID-19 vaccine. Repertoires were generated with immunoSEQ multiplex PCR, while TCRdb's copy carries only in-frame clones and drops some. The table includes some 170,000 clones, 85% to 90% detected once. The source material was peripheral blood, sampled 28 days after the second dose of the MenACWY control vaccine. The receptor source for this set is an adult who received the MenACWY meningococcal vaccine as a control. Both conserved end residues are part of each CDR3. The order of the fields is clone size, V gene, J gene, D gene, CDR3 DNA, CDR3 protein. The D gene is left open where the match is weak. Rows give clone size only sometimes, using once, few, many, or a class for an expanded clone.

>.|TRBV5-5|TRBJ1-1|.
TGTGCCAGCAGGGGTCTCAGGCCTCTGAACACTGAAGCTTTCTTT
CASRGLRPLNTEAFF
>.|TRBV11-2|TRBJ2-3|.
TGTGCCAGCAGCTTAGACCCCAGGGCAAGCACAGATACGCAGTATTTT
CASSLDPRASTDTQYF
>few|TRBV6-5|TRBJ2-1|.
TGTGCCAGCAGTTACCCTGGGACCTCTAATGAGCAGTTCTTC
CASSYPGTSNEQFF
>.|TRBV7-9|TRBJ2-1|TRBD1
TGTGCCAGCAGCCTAGGACAGGGCCGAGCCTACAATGAGCAGTTCTTC
CASSLGQGRAYNEQFF
>.|TRBV7-8|TRBJ2-7|.
TGTGCCAGCAGCTTAGGACCTAACTACGAGCAGTACTTC
CASSLGPNYEQYF
>.|TRBV7-9|TRBJ1-5|.
TGTGCCAGCAGCTCATCGCAGTCGCAGCCCCAGCATTTT
CASSSSQSQPQHF
>.|TRBV27|TRBJ2-2|TRBD2
TGTGCCAGCAGTTTTTCCCCTCTAGCGGCGTCTTACACCGGGGAGCTGTTTTTT
CASSFSPLAASYTGELFF
>.|TRBV18|TRBJ2-7|.
TGTGCCAGCTCACCACCCGCTAAGCCCGGATTAGGCTCCGAGCAGTACTTC
CASSPPAKPGLGSEQYF
>.|TRBV4-1|TRBJ1-2|.
TGCGCCAGCAGCCAAGATAAAGGCGTTTCTTTTTTCTATGGCTACACCTTC
CASSQDKGVSFFYGYTF
>once|TRBV2|TRBJ2-7|.
TGTGCCAGCACTAGCTACAACGAGCAGTACTTC
CASTSYNEQYF
>.|TRBV3-1/TRBV3-2|TRBJ1-2|.
TGTGCCAGCAGCCAAGGCCCAGGGTTGGTACCTGGCTACACCTTC
CASSQGPGLVPGYTF
>.|TRBV15|TRBJ1-3|TRBD1
TGTGCCACCAGCAGCGGGACAGGGCTCTCCTCTGGAAACACCATATATTTT
CATSSGTGLSSGNTIYF
>.|TRBV29-1|TRBJ2-7|.
TGCAGCGCCGTCCCCCCGACGCGGGACGAGCAGTACTTC
CSAVPPTRDEQYF
>.|TRBV4-2|TRBJ2-1|.
TGTGCCAGCAGCCCACCGAGGAGCGATGAGCAGTTCTTC
CASSPPRSDEQFF
>.|TRBV30|TRBJ1-1|TRBD1
TGTGCCTGGCGGGACAGGGTAGAAGCTTTCTTT
CAWRDRVEAFF
>.|TRBV6-5|TRBJ1-4|.
TGTGCCAGCAGTTACGGAGCAACTAATGAAAAACTGTTTTTT
CASSYGATNEKLFF
>.|TRBV12-3/TRBV12-4|TRBJ1-2|.
TGTGCCAGCAGTTTTGGCCAGACTTCATTC
CASSFGQTSF
>.|TRBV6-2/TRBV6-3|TRBJ2-1|TRBD2
TGTGCCAGCAGTCTTAGCGGGAGCTTGAATGAGCAGTTCTTC
CASSLSGSLNEQFF
>.|TRBV24-1|TRBJ2-2|TRBD1
TGTGCCACAAACCCGACAGGGGCGACGAACACCGGGGAGCTGTTTTTT
CATNPTGATNTGELFF
>.|TRBV30|TRBJ1-6|TRBD1
TGTGCCTGGAGTGTGGACAGGGAGTTGTCCTATAATTCACCCCTCCACTTT
CAWSVDRELSYNSPLHF
>.|TRBV30|TRBJ1-4|.
TGTGCCTGGAACCGGGGCCCTAATGAAAAACTGTTTTTT
CAWNRGPNEKLFF
>.|TRBV7-8|TRBJ1-1|.
TGTGCCAGCAGCTTAGGCGGGAGGGGTCGGAACACTGAAGCTTTCTTT
CASSLGGRGRNTEAFF
>.|TRBV10-1|TRBJ1-1|.
TGCGCCATCACGGGGGCGGGGATGAACACTGAAGCTTTCTTT
CAITGAGMNTEAFF
>.|TRBV7-8|TRBJ2-7|.
TGTGCCAGCAGCTTAGTGGGGGAAGCGGCCTACTACGAGCAGTACTTC
CASSLVGEAAYYEQYF
>once|TRBV29-1|TRBJ1-2|TRBD1
TGCAGCGTGGAACAGGGGGCGCGAGGCTACACCTTC
CSVEQGARGYTF
>few|TRBV18|TRBJ1-1|TRBD1
TGTGCCAGCTCGGCGACAGGGAAGGGCGCTGAAGCTTTCTTT
CASSATGKGAEAFF